Presented here are 28 T cell receptor beta chains from one specimen sequenced in a study of cytomegalovirus exposure and HLA in healthy donors. Assay used: immunoSEQ multiplex PCR; TCRdb lists only in-frame clones, some missing. The table records 150,000 to 200,000 clones, about 82% of them present only once. The sample comprised PBMCs. These receptors were taken from a woman aged 18-30 years in good health and CMV-seronegative.

The V call is TRBV9, the J call TRBJ1-1; a possible D gene is TRBD1 (6 bases). Germline V gives CDR1 SGDLS, CDR2 YYNGEE. Between the trimmed V and J ends, which lost 3 bases and 4 bases, there was a span of 10 bases. CDR3 length equals 13 residues. CDR3 nucleotides: TGTGCCAGCAGCGCCGGACAGTTCACTGAAGCTTTCTTT. As protein: CASSAGQFTEAFF.

This chain links TRBV11-3 with TRBJ2-1, with D tentatively TRBD2 (5 bases). The CDR3 extends over 14 amino acids. V dropped 5 bases and J dropped 8 bases, with 16 bases sitting between them. The germline V gene has CDR1 SGHNT and CDR2 YENEEA. CDR3 region: CASSMSAGFHEQFF. DNA for the CDR3: TGTGCCAGCAGCATGAGCGCGGGCTTCCATGAGCAGTTCTTC.

V is TRBV4-1 and J is TRBJ1-1, with a tentative D call TRBD1 (5 bases). CDR3 length equals 15 residues. Germline CDR1 is MGHRA and CDR2 is YSYEKL. Trimming removed 5 bases at V and 1 base at J, with 14 bases between. The CDR3 protein is CASSLIGRGNTEAFF. CDR3 sequence (DNA): TGCGCCAGCAGCTTAATAGGTAGGGGGAACACTGAAGCTTTCTTT.

The chain couples TRBV6-1 to TRBJ1-5, with 9 nucleotides matching TRBD1. The CDR3 consists of 16 residues. The V gene end was trimmed by 1 base and the J gene end by 6 bases; junction bases not matched to a gene: 7. The germline V gene encodes CDR1 MNHNS and CDR2 SASEGT. This chain's CDR3 is CASSEVEGQGGQPQHF. The CDR3 DNA sequence: TGTGCCAGCAGTGAAGTTGAGGGACAGGGTGGTCAGCCCCAGCATTTT.

The chain combines TRBV4-1 with TRBJ1-4; D is ambiguous. CDR3 length: 13 residues. The V end lost 0 bases, the J end lost 11 bases, and 10 bases lay between the germline ends. Germline loops: CDR1 MGHRA, CDR2 YSYEKL. The CDR3 reads CASSQEEKMKLFF. The CDR3, as DNA: TGCGCCAGCAGCCAAGAAGAGAAGATGAAACTGTTTTTT.

The chain uses TRBV6-5 and TRBJ1-2, with a possible D match to TRBD1 (6 bases). Germline V gene sequence: CDR1 MNHEY, CDR2 SVGAGI. Trimming left V 6 bases short and J 5 bases short, with 13 bases between. The CDR3 has 13 amino acids. The CDR3 sequence: CASRPTRGYGYTF. The DNA for the CDR3 is TGTGCCAGCAGACCGACCAGGGGATATGGCTACACCTTC.

The V gene is TRBV11-2, the J gene TRBJ2-1; TRBD2 matches 13 bases. V lost 5 bases to trimming and J lost 8 bases; unmatched junction nucleotides: 15. The CDR3 runs 18 residues. Germline CDR1 is SGHAT and CDR2 is FQNNGV. The DNA for the CDR3 is TGTGCCAGCAGCCCCATCTCCAGGACTAGCGGGAGATCCTATGAGCAGTTCTTC. Translation: CASSPISRTSGRSYEQFF.

This CDR3 reads CASSYGGEDTQYF. The CDR3 DNA sequence: TGCGCCAGCAGCTATGGAGGGGAAGATACGCAGTATTTT. The chain couples TRBV5-1 to TRBJ2-3, with D tentatively TRBD2 (6 bases). V shed 3 bases and J shed 5 bases, with 10 bases lying between them. The CDR3 extends over 13 amino acids. The germline V gene encodes CDR1 SGHRS and CDR2 YFSETQ. Full variable domain (remainder filled in from reference TRBV5-1 and TRBJ2-3): KAGVTQTPRYLIKTRGQQVTLSCSPISGHRSVSWYQQTPGQGLQFLFEYFSETQRNKGNFPGRFSGRQFSNSRSEMNVSTLELGDSALYLCASSYGGEDTQYFGPGTRLTVL.

The V gene is TRBV9, the J gene TRBJ2-5; TRBD1 might be the D (6 bases). Germline V gene sequence: CDR1 SGDLS, CDR2 YYNGEE. Trimming pared 4 bases from V and 4 bases from J, leaving 11 bases between. The CDR3 is 13 residues long. The CDR3 nucleotides read TGTGCCAGCAGCCAGCAGGGGCGAGAGACCCAGTACTTC. This codes for CASSQQGRETQYF.

The sample holds one count of this clone. This rearrangement joins TRBV2 to TRBJ2-2, with 8 bases aligning to TRBD1. In germline, CDR1 is SNHLY, CDR2 FYNNEI. Trimming cost V 6 bases and J 4 bases; bases outside gene matches: 4. The length of the CDR3 is 14 residues. This CDR3 is CASSTGGITGELFF. The CDR3 DNA reads TGTGCCAGCAGCACAGGGGGGATCACCGGGGAGCTGTTTTTT.

This rearrangement joins TRBV7-6 to TRBJ2-7, with D possibly matching TRBD2 (5 bases). Germline CDR1 reads SGHVS; CDR2 reads FNYEAQ. This CDR3 comprises 14 residues. V was clipped by 1 base and J by 3 bases, with 10 bases between them. The CDR3 nucleotides are TGTGCCAGCAGCTTAGGCGGGCCAGGCTACGAGCAGTACTTC. Encoded protein: CASSLGGPGYEQYF.

The sample holds one count of this clone. CDR3 DNA sequence: TGTGCCAGCAGCGCAAGAGGACAGCTCACCGGGGAGCTGTTTTTT. This gives the protein CASSARGQLTGELFF. The V call is TRBV25-1, the J call TRBJ2-2; possible D gene TRBD1, 6 bases. Trimming removed 6 bases from V and 4 bases from J, with 15 bases in between. Germline CDR1 reads MGHDK; CDR2 reads SYGVNS. The CDR3 contains 15 residues.

This clone turned up a few times. The chain recombines TRBV11-2 with TRBJ1-6, with D hard to call. Germline V gene data show CDR1 as SGHAT and CDR2 as FQNNGV. The germline V and J ends were trimmed by 1 base and 9 bases, with 7 bases remaining between them. The CDR3 length is 13 residues. The CDR3 loop is CASSLGGVSPLHF. CDR3 in DNA: TGTGCCAGCAGCTTAGGCGGGGTTTCACCCCTCCACTTT.

The V call is TRBV7-2, the J call TRBJ2-1; D gene unclear. The CDR3 consists of 15 residues. V was trimmed by 0 bases and J by 0 bases, leaving 6 bases between them. Germline V CDR1 and CDR2: SGHTA, FQGNSA. The CDR3 DNA sequence: TGTGCCAGCAGCTTAGCGGCTAGCTCCTACAATGAGCAGTTCTTC. The encoded protein is CASSLAASSYNEQFF.

This rearrangement joins TRBV19 to TRBJ2-1; 9 nucleotides agree with TRBD1. This CDR3 spans 15 amino acids. CDR1 is LNHDA and CDR2 is SQIVND in the germline V gene (reference sequence). V trimming: 7 bases; J trimming: 7 bases; junction bases outside the gene matches: 11. For the CDR3, the DNA is TGTGCCAGTACCGCAAGTCCCGGGACAGGGAATGAGCAGTTCTTC. This gives the protein CASTASPGTGNEQFF.

This clone has more than one count but fewer than ten. The chain links TRBV6-5 to TRBJ1-5; no reliable D call. V shed 2 bases and J shed 7 bases, with 12 bases lying between them. This CDR3 is 14 amino acids long. Germline-derived CDR1 and CDR2 are MNHEY and SVGAGI. The CDR3 sequence is CASSYLQPYQPQHF. The CDR3 DNA is TGTGCCAGCAGTTACCTACAGCCTTACCAGCCCCAGCATTTT.

V is TRBV19 and J is TRBJ2-1; 10 positions agree with TRBD2. V lost 5 bases and J lost 0; bases outside the gene matches: 1. CDR3 size: 15 residues. In germline, CDR1 is LNHDA, CDR2 SQIVND (reference sequence). The CDR3 is CASSPSGSSYNEQFF. CDR3 DNA: TGTGCCAGTAGTCCTAGCGGGAGCTCCTACAATGAGCAGTTCTTC.

The rearrangement links TRBV5-4 to TRBJ2-7; tentatively, D is TRBD2 (5 bases). Trimming removed 5 bases at V and 0 bases at J, with 12 bases between. CDR1 is SGHNT, CDR2 YYREEE, per germline (reference sequence). The CDR3 loop spans 14 amino acids. This CDR3 is CASRKLGSSYEQYF. The CDR3 region has the DNA TGTGCCAGCAGGAAACTAGGGAGCTCCTACGAGCAGTACTTC.

The chain combines TRBV5-4 with TRBJ2-2; a possible D gene is TRBD2 (6 bases). Per germline, CDR1 SGHNT and CDR2 YYREEE (reference sequence). Between the trimmed V and J ends, which lost 1 base and 0 bases, there was a span of 19 bases. The CDR3 runs 19 residues. The CDR3 nucleotides read TGTGCCAGCAGCTTGCTTCGCTTGGGACTGCCTACGAACACCGGGGAGCTGTTTTTT. Protein product: CASSLLRLGLPTNTGELFF. The full variable domain, its missing parts supplied by reference TRBV5-4 and TRBJ2-2, is ETGVTQSPTHLIKTRGQQVTLRCSSQSGHNTVSWYQQALGQGPQFIFQYYREEENGRGNFPPRFSGLQFPNYSSELNVNALELDDSALYLCASSLLRLGLPTNTGELFFGEGSRLTVL.

V gene TRBV2 combines with J gene TRBJ2-1; D may be TRBD2 (6 bases). The CDR3 covers 13 residues. The V gene lost 8 bases and the J gene lost 15 bases, with 23 bases spanning the gap. Looked up from germline, CDR1 is SNHLY and CDR2 is FYNNEI. The DNA for the CDR3 is TGTGCCAGCCTAACCACGTCGGGGACTTATCCGTTCTTC. Residues: CASLTTSGTYPFF.

The V call is TRBV6-5, the J call TRBJ1-1; D is ambiguous. Germline V gives CDR1 MNHEY, CDR2 SVGAGI. CDR3 length equals 13 residues. V was shortened by 5 bases and J by 3 bases, with 10 bases between the two germline ends. The CDR3 loop reads CASSRFGDTEAFF. The CDR3, as DNA: TGTGCCAGCAGTCGGTTTGGTGACACTGAAGCTTTCTTT.

The CDR3 loop is CASSQTSGGADTQYF. The DNA of the CDR3 is TGCGCCAGCAGCCAGACTAGCGGGGGTGCAGATACGCAGTATTTT. J is TRBJ2-3 and V is TRBV4-1, with 12 bases fitting TRBD2. The germline gives CDR1 MGHRA, CDR2 YSYEKL. CDR3 length: 15 amino acids. V gave up 3 bases and J gave up 4 bases; unmatched junction bases: 2.

The V and J genes are TRBV4-1 and TRBJ1-1; D is undetermined. The CDR3 is 15 amino acids. Germline assignment: CDR1 MGHRA and CDR2 YSYEKL. The V end was cut by 1 base, the J end by 5 bases, with 14 bases between. CDR3 coding DNA: TGCGCCAGCAGCCAAGTTCGTCCACTCGGTACTGAAGCTTTCTTT. Translation gives CASSQVRPLGTEAFF.

The rearrangement links TRBV4-2 to TRBJ1-1, with D tentatively TRBD1 (5 bases). Trimming pared 1 base from V and 4 bases from J, leaving 13 bases between. This CDR3 has 15 residues. CDR1 and CDR2 from the germline V gene are LGHNA and YNFKEQ. The CDR3 sequence is CASSQGPDTGTEAFF. The DNA of the CDR3 is TGTGCCAGCAGCCAAGGCCCGGACACCGGCACTGAAGCTTTCTTT.

DNA of the CDR3: TGTGCCAGCAGCCACTCGTTAGGAGGGGCATGGCCCCAGCATTTT. Encoded protein: CASSHSLGGAWPQHF. The rearrangement uses TRBV7-2 and TRBJ1-5; D is possibly TRBD1 (5 bases). From germline, CDR1 is SGHTA and CDR2 FQGNSA. Trimming shortened V by 5 bases and J by 9 bases, and 20 bases separated the two germline ends. The CDR3 has 15 residues.

The chain links TRBV6-5 to TRBJ2-3, with TRBD2 identical over 7 bases. The germline CDR1 and CDR2 sequences are MNHEY and SVGAGI. The CDR3 runs 16 residues. The V segment lost 0 bases and the J segment 3 bases; nucleotides outside the gene matches: 6. CDR3 residues: CASSYSLAALTDTQYF. CDR3 nucleotide sequence: TGTGCCAGCAGTTACTCGCTAGCGGCCCTAACAGATACGCAGTATTTT.

The chain couples TRBV7-2 to TRBJ1-4; D gene unclear. V was cut by 7 bases and J by 0 bases, with 12 bases left in between. In germline, CDR1 is SGHTA, CDR2 FQGNSA. The length of the CDR3 is 15 residues. The CDR3 DNA sequence: TGTGCCAGCACCCCCACCGGGACAACTAATGAAAAACTGTTTTTT. Its protein product is CASTPTGTTNEKLFF.

This clone was detected once. The gene calls are TRBV6-4 and TRBJ1-5, with TRBD1 as a possible D gene (6 bases). The germline V and J ends were trimmed by 6 bases and 6 bases, with 15 bases remaining between them. This CDR3 spans 14 amino acids. Germline CDR1 and CDR2: MRHNA and SNTAGT. Here the CDR3 reads CASSQGFGVQPQHF. The CDR3 DNA reads TGTGCCAGCAGCCAGGGGTTTGGGGTTCAGCCCCAGCATTTT.